This TCR beta chain is drawn from a study of memory CD4+ T cells and cytomegalovirus serostatus. Across the whole study: Healthy Belgian adult donors included several CMV-positive and about two dozen CMV-negative people. General study points: Repertoires predicted CMV serostatus with median bootstrapped AUC of approximately 0.95. Of approximately 150 reported CMV TCRbeta sequences, about 70 were found in memory CD4+ repertoires.

The CDR3 loop spans 11 amino acids. Germline CDR1 and CDR2: MNHNS and SASEGT. Deletions cut 1 base from V and 16 bases from J, with 11 bases between. Repertoires were generated with immunoSEQ multiplex PCR, while TCRdb's copy carries only in-frame clones and drops some. This sample yields some 60,000 clones, of which about 81% are seen a single time; about 1% belongs to the top ten. The sort gate was single viable CD3+CD4+CD8-CD45RO+ cells for memory CD4+ T cells. As for this clone: Its antigen is currently unknown.

This TCR derives from an adult in good health and CMV-seronegative. The J gene is TRBJ1-5, the V gene TRBV6-1, with D hard to call. Input material: memory CD4+ T cells from blood. This CDR3 is CASSEDLLQHF. DNA of the CDR3: TGTGCCAGCAGTGAAGACCTGCTACAACATTTT.